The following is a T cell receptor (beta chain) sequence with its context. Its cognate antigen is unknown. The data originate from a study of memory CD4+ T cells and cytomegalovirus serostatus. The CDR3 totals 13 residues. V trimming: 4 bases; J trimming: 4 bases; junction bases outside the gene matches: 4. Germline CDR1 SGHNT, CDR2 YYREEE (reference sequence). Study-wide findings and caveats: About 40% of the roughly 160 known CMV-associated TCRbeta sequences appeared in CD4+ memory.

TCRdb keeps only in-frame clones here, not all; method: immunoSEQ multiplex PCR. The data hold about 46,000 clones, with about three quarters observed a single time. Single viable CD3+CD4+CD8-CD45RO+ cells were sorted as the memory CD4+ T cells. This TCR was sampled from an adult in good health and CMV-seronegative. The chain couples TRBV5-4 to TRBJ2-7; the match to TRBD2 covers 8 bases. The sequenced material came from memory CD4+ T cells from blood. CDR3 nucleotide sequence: TGTGCCAGCAGCCCGGGGGGGCAGTACGAGCAGTACTTC. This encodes CASSPGGQYEQYF. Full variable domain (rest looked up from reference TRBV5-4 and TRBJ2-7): ETGVTQSPTHLIKTRGQQVTLRCSSQSGHNTVSWYQQALGQGPQFIFQYYREEENGRGNFPPRFSGLQFPNYSSELNVNALELDDSALYLCASSPGGQYEQYFGPGTRLTVT.